The 10 T cell receptor beta chains below come from one sample, sequenced in a study of cytomegalovirus exposure and HLA in healthy donors. 13 Jbeta primers and 60 Vbeta primers were used for the PCR. Data came from immunoSEQ multiplex PCR; TCRdb stores just in-frame clones and leaves some out. This sample has hundreds of thousands of clones; about 72% occur once, and the top ten carry 3% to 4.5%. Sequencing input: PBMCs. The receptors were gathered from a male donor in good health and CMV-seronegative.

V and J are TRBV25-1 and TRBJ2-7; tentative D call: TRBD1 (6 bases). The germline V and J ends were trimmed by 2 bases and 0 bases, with 8 bases remaining between them. Looked up from germline, CDR1 is MGHDK and CDR2 is SYGVNS. The CDR3 sequence is 14 residues long. The CDR3 region is CASSELDSSYEQYF. For the CDR3, the DNA is TGTGCCAGCAGTGAACTGGACAGCTCCTACGAGCAGTACTTC.

This chain connects TRBV19 to TRBJ2-4, with 7 bases matching TRBD1. Germline V CDR1 and CDR2: LNHDA, SQIVND (reference sequence). CDR3 size: 17 residues. J lost 1 base, V lost 4 bases, and 10 bases had no gene match. CDR3 bases: TGTGCCAGTAGTACCCGACAGGGCCAGGCGGCCAAAAACATTCAGTACTTC. Translating it yields CASSTRQGQAAKNIQYF. The whole variable domain, filled in from reference TRBV19 and TRBJ2-4, reads DGGITQSPKYLFRKEGQNVTLSCEQNLNHDAMYWYRQDPGQGLRLIYYSQIVNDFQKGDIAEGYSVSREKKESFPLTVTSAQKNPTAFYLCASSTRQGQAAKNIQYFGAGTRLSVL.

The rearrangement links TRBV9 to TRBJ2-2, with 7 nucleotides matching TRBD1. V gave up 4 bases and J gave up 4 bases; unmatched junction bases: 13. CDR1 is SGDLS, CDR2 YYNGEE, per germline. This CDR3 is 17 amino acids long. CDR3 region: CASSPSTGPRLTGELFF. CDR3 DNA: TGTGCCAGCAGCCCTTCGACAGGGCCTCGTCTCACCGGGGAGCTGTTTTTT. The whole variable domain, remainder taken from reference TRBV9 and TRBJ2-2, is DSGVTQTPKHLITATGQRVTLRCSPRSGDLSVYWYQQSLDQGLQFLIQYYNGEERAKGNILERFSAQQFPDLHSELNLSSLELGDSALYFCASSPSTGPRLTGELFFGEGSRLTVL.

This chain links TRBV5-4 with TRBJ2-1; 10 bases are a match to TRBD2. V shed 1 base and J 9 bases; nucleotides not matched to a gene: 7. Germline assignment: CDR1 SGHNT and CDR2 YYREEE (reference sequence). The CDR3 contains 15 residues. The CDR3 nucleotides are TGTGCCAGCAGCTTGTGGCTAGCGGGAGTGGGTGAGCAGTTCTTC. It translates to CASSLWLAGVGEQFF.

The chain combines TRBV14 with TRBJ2-5; tentatively, D is TRBD2 (7 bases). Germline values: CDR1 SGHDN, CDR2 FVKESK. The CDR3 extends over 15 amino acids. The germline V and J ends were trimmed by 6 bases and 5 bases, with 19 bases remaining between them. CDR3 loop: CASSRLRGQTETQYF. The CDR3 DNA reads TGTGCCAGCAGTCGCCTGCGGGGGCAAACGGAGACCCAGTACTTC.

Comment on this clone: An end of the junction differs from the germline gene, which may be a read error. The V call is TRBV7-7, the J call TRBJ2-5; TRBD1 matches at 9 bases. Germline CDR1 and CDR2: SSHAT and FNYEAQ (reference sequence). This CDR3 has 13 amino acids. The CDR3 sequence: CASSLDRGETQYF. The CDR3 nucleotides read TGTGCTAGCAGCTTAGACAGGGGGGAGACCCAGTACTTC.

The CDR3 loop is CASSLAGDRVSYEQYF. As DNA, the CDR3 is TGTGCCAGCAGCTTAGCAGGGGACAGGGTCTCCTACGAGCAGTACTTC. The rearrangement joins TRBV7-8 to TRBJ2-7; 9 bases are shared with TRBD1. V trimming: 0 bases; J trimming: 0 bases; junction bases outside the gene matches: 3. Germline CDR1 and CDR2: SGHVS and FQNEAQ. CDR3 length equals 16 residues. Filled out from reference TRBV7-8 and TRBJ2-7, the complete variable domain reads GAGVSQSPRYKVAKRGQDVALRCDPISGHVSLFWYQQALGQGPEFLTYFQNEAQLDKSGLPSDRFFAERPEGSVSTLKIQRTQQEDSAVYLCASSLAGDRVSYEQYFGPGTRLTVT.

In its sample, this clone was seen a few times. The chain uses TRBV20-1 and TRBJ2-1; TRBD2 agrees at 7 bases. The CDR3 is made up of 10 amino acids. The J segment lost 10 bases and the V segment lost 6 bases, leaving 3 bases of the junction unmatched. CDR1 DFQATT and CDR2 SNEGSKA come from the germline V gene (reference sequence). Here the CDR3 DNA reads TGCAGTGCCCGGGGGGACGAGCAGTTCTTC. Encoded protein: CSARGDEQFF.

V and J are TRBV29-1 and TRBJ1-1; maybe TRBD1 (5 bases). V was pared by 1 base and J by 2 bases, with 11 bases between. Germline V gene sequence: CDR1 SQVTM, CDR2 ANQGSEA. This CDR3 region has 14 residues. The CDR3 DNA sequence: TGCAGCGTTGAAGGAAGGGGCCTTAACACTGAAGCTTTCTTT. It codes for CSVEGRGLNTEAFF.

This clone was detected once. The chain employs TRBV27 and TRBJ2-1, with 7 bases fitting TRBD1. Trimming at V came to 5 bases and at J to 3 bases, leaving 10 bases not matched to a gene. The germline CDR1 and CDR2 sequences are MNHEY and SMNVEV (reference sequence). The CDR3 has 16 amino acids. In nucleotides, the CDR3 is TGTGCCAGCAGTCTCCGACAGGGTGTGGGCTACAATGAGCAGTTCTTC. Its protein is CASSLRQGVGYNEQFF.